Listed below are T cell receptor beta chains from one sample, sequenced in a study of cytomegalovirus exposure and HLA in healthy donors. Sequenced by immunoSEQ multiplex PCR; TCRdb stores in-frame clones only, minus some. The sample consists of some 170,000 clones, just under 90% of them appearing once. The sequencing input was PBMCs. These receptors came from a young woman in good health and CMV-seronegative. CDR3s include the opening cysteine and the closing phenylalanine or tryptophan. D genes are given only for firm matches. Where a row states a size, it is once, few, many or the class of an expanded clone; other rows omit it.

clone_size d_call j_call cdr3_length v_call cdr3_nt cdr3_aa
. . TRBJ1-6 17 TRBV4-2 TGTGCCAGCAGCCACCTAACTCCACCGCATCGGAATTCACCCCTCCACTTT CASSHLTPPHRNSPLHF
few TRBD1 TRBJ2-7 15 TRBV6-6 TGTGCCAGCAGCCACGCTTCGGACAGGGGCTACGAGCAGTACTTC CASSHASDRGYEQYF
. . TRBJ1-4 15 TRBV2 TGTGCCAGCAGTGATAGTCGGGACACTGATGAAAAACTGTTTTTT CASSDSRDTDEKLFF
. TRBD1 TRBJ2-1 15 TRBV7-8 TGTGCCAGCAGCCCCGGGGACAGGGTCTACAATGAGCAGTTCTTC CASSPGDRVYNEQFF
. . TRBJ2-2 14 TRBV7-9 TGTGCCAGCAGCTTAGTTACGAACACCGGGGAGCTGTTTTTT CASSLVTNTGELFF
. . TRBJ1-1 14 TRBV18 TGTGCCAGCTCACCAATGAAGACGCGGAGTGAAGCTTTCTTT CASSPMKTRSEAFF
. TRBD1 TRBJ1-1 14 TRBV27 TGTGCCAGCAGTTCGACAGGGATCGGGACTGAAGCTTTCTTT CASSSTGIGTEAFF
once TRBD2 TRBJ2-1 17 TRBV25-1 TGTGCCAGCAGTGAATTTGTCGGGGGGAACCTTTACAATGAGCAGTTCTTC CASSEFVGGNLYNEQFF
. TRBD2 TRBJ2-1 19 TRBV7-6 TGTGCCAGCAGCTTTAGCGGGGAGCCTGTGGGGTTGTCCTACAATGAGCAGTTCTTC CASSFSGEPVGLSYNEQFF
. TRBD2 TRBJ2-3 16 TRBV5-1 TGCGCCAGCAGCGGCGGGACTAGCGGATCCACAGATACGCAGTATTTT CASSGGTSGSTDTQYF
. . TRBJ1-1 14 TRBV4-1 TGCGCCAGCAGCCCCCGGACTGAGAACACTGAAGCTTTCTTT CASSPRTENTEAFF
. . TRBJ2-6 19 TRBV4-2 TGTGCCAGCAGCCAACTAATCTACCTAGGGGGCTCTGGGGCCAACGTCCTGACTTTC CASSQLIYLGGSGANVLTF
. TRBD2 TRBJ2-7 15 TRBV4-1 TGCGCCAGCAGCCAAATGGGAGGGGTCCGTCGCGAGCAGTACTTC CASSQMGGVRREQYF
once . TRBJ2-4 13 TRBV7-2 TGTGCCAGCAGCTTCGACATAAAAAACATTCAGTACTTC CASSFDIKNIQYF
. TRBD1 TRBJ1-1 13 TRBV6-6 TGTGCCAGCAGTCCGGTACAGGGGACTGAAGCTTTCTTT CASSPVQGTEAFF
. . TRBJ1-2 17 TRBV18 TGTGCCAGCTCACCAATCGAGGCAGGGAAGGCTAACTATGGCTACACCTTC CASSPIEAGKANYGYTF
. . TRBJ2-7 15 TRBV6-5 TGTGCCAGCAGCCCAGGAGGTACGGGTTTGAGCGAGCAGTACTTC CASSPGGTGLSEQYF
once TRBD2 TRBJ2-5 16 TRBV11-2 TGTGCCAGCAGCTTCCTTTTCCGGGGGGGCTTGGAGACCCAGTACTTC CASSFLFRGGLETQYF
. . TRBJ1-1 14 TRBV11-2 TGTGCCAGCAGCTCCGTTGAGGGCATGGCGGGGGCTTTCTTT CASSSVEGMAGAFF
. . TRBJ1-3 16 TRBV4-3 TGCGCCAGCAGCCAAGCCGGCGGGAGATCTGGAAACACCATATATTTT CASSQAGGRSGNTIYF
. . TRBJ1-6 15 TRBV19 TGTGCCAGTAGTACATCGACAGTCCATAATTCACCCCTCCACTTT CASSTSTVHNSPLHF
. TRBD1 TRBJ2-1 15 TRBV5-1 TGCGCCAGCAGCCGCGGACAGGGCAACAACAATGAGCAGTTCTTC CASSRGQGNNNEQFF
. . TRBJ1-1 15 TRBV19 TGTGCCAGTAGCTGGCGGGCCGAAGTAACGGCTGAAGCTTTCTTT CASSWRAEVTAEAFF
. . TRBJ1-2 14 TRBV5-8 TGTGCCAGCTTCGTCTCCGGAAGGAGTTATGGCTACACCTTC CASFVSGRSYGYTF
. TRBD1 TRBJ1-1 15 TRBV5-4 TGTGCCAGCAGCTTAGAAACAGGGGGGTTTACTGAAGCTTTCTTT CASSLETGGFTEAFF
. TRBD2 TRBJ2-3 15 TRBV6-4 TGTGCCAGCAGTGAGGGTAGCGGGGGTGCAGATACGCAGTATTTT CASSEGSGGADTQYF
. TRBD1 TRBJ1-1 14 TRBV4-1 TGCGCCAGCAGCTCAGGGGGCTGGAACACTGAAGCTTTCTTT CASSSGGWNTEAFF
. . TRBJ2-7 11 TRBV2 TGTGCCGGGCTCCTGGCTGACGAGCAGTACTTC CAGLLADEQYF
. TRBD1 TRBJ1-2 15 TRBV6-1 TGTGCCAGCAGTGAAGCAAGACAGGGGAGCTATGGCTACACCTTC CASSEARQGSYGYTF
. TRBD1 TRBJ2-7 15 TRBV5-6 TGTGCCAGCAGCTTGGGGGCAAATACAGGGGTCGAGCAGTACTTC CASSLGANTGVEQYF
. TRBD1 TRBJ1-5 21 TRBV19 TGTGCCAGTAGTATAGACCGTCCCGGGACAGGGGAGGTGGCTAGCAATCAGCCCCAGCATTTT CASSIDRPGTGEVASNQPQHF
. . TRBJ2-3 15 TRBV7-2 TGTGCCAGCAGCCCCAAGCGGTCTGGCACAGATACGCAGTATTTT CASSPKRSGTDTQYF
. . TRBJ2-3 15 TRBV2 TGTGCCAGCAGTTCCCAGGGGCGCGCCACAGATACGCAGTATTTT CASSSQGRATDTQYF
. TRBD1 TRBJ1-2 14 TRBV14 TGTGCCAGCAGCCCGCTAGACAGGGACTATGGCTACACCTTC CASSPLDRDYGYTF
. . TRBJ2-1 12 TRBV7-9 TGTGCCAGCAGCTGGGGCGGCAATGAGCAGTTCTTC CASSWGGNEQFF
. . TRBJ1-2 12 TRBV6-1 TGTGCCAGCAGTTTGGATGGGGGCAGCTACACCTTC CASSLDGGSYTF
. TRBD1 TRBJ2-2 11 TRBV30 TGTGCCGGGACAGTAACCGGGGAGCTGTTTTTT CAGTVTGELFF
. . TRBJ2-4 15 TRBV29-1 TGCAGCGTTGAAAGCCCAGGGTTCCTCTGGGACATTCAGTACTTC CSVESPGFLWDIQYF
. TRBD1 TRBJ1-6 17 TRBV19 TGTGCCAGTAGTCCCGAGGGGACAGGACGAGGGAGTTCACCCCTCCACTTT CASSPEGTGRGSSPLHF
few . TRBJ1-6 13 TRBV21-1 TGTGCCAGCAGCAAAGGACAGAATTCACCCCTCCACTTT CASSKGQNSPLHF
. TRBD2 TRBJ2-5 17 TRBV27 TGTGCCAGCAGTTTAGCGCGGGGGAGGGGCGGGTGGGAGACCCAGTACTTC CASSLARGRGGWETQYF
. . TRBJ2-6 15 TRBV5-4 TGTGCCAGCAGCTTATCAGGGTCTGGGGCCAACGTCCTGACTTTC CASSLSGSGANVLTF
once . TRBJ1-2 16 TRBV19 TGTGCCAGTAGTATAGACTTGAACCCAGGGTACTATGGCTACACCTTC CASSIDLNPGYYGYTF
. TRBD1 TRBJ1-2 16 TRBV13 TGTGCCAGCAGCTTAACACCGGACAGGGCAGACTATGGCTACACCTTC CASSLTPDRADYGYTF
. TRBD1 TRBJ2-1 16 TRBV4-1 TGCGCCAGCAGCCCAGATCAGGGGGCGAAGTTCGATGAGCAGTTCTTC CASSPDQGAKFDEQFF